The text below deals with one TCR delta chain. Which antigen it targets is not known. Per-nucleotide qualities are absent, and no much larger clonotype sits a single base away. Other DNA sequences in the sample encode the same CDR3. These data are taken from a study of Vδ1+ human thymocytes (dated by TCRdb to 2016 to 2019). Background for the entire study: As a data resource, the study described the mRNA-level TRG and TRD CDR3 repertoires found in highly purified Vdelta1+ thymocytes taken from young children. The multiplex-based CDR3 amplicon strategy had previously been validated against 5'RACE-based CDR3 amplicon generation methods.

Measured from the cysteine to the phenylalanine, the CDR3 is 18 residues long. Only the CDR3 DNA stays, 54 bases, in frame from base 1. Here V drops 2 bases and J drops 0 bases, and the junction holds 10 bases not matched to any gene. CDR1 and CDR2 (TSWWSYY, QGS) derive from the germline V gene. Thymic samples were depleted of alphabeta T cells, then CD3+ TCRVdelta1+ TCRVdelta2- thymocytes were FACS-sorted. A purity of roughly 98% to 99.6% was achieved for sorted Vdelta1+ thymocytes. Thymic specimens were obtained from about 8 paediatric patients, aged from roughly 5 days to 15 months, who were undergoing corrective cardiac surgery. The thymic tissue was dispersed, and mononuclear cells were isolated using a Histopaque-1077 density gradient. Staining used anti-TCRVdelta1 clone TS8.2, anti-TCRVdelta2 clone B6, anti-CD3 clone HIT3a and anti-TCRalphabeta clone IP26 antibodies. The research as a whole found: Donors did not cluster by age or sex, so the analyses were not stratified by age or sex. The authors advised highly purified populations and single-cell validation, since unexpected Vdelta2 sequences could cause misinterpretation of bulk repertoire data. Numerous TRG clonotypes were shared among donors (up to about 6.9x10^3), while TRD repertoires were essentially private (a maximum of 116 shared). Unlike the oligoclonal repertoires in peripheral blood, the thymic TRG and TRD repertoires appeared highly polyclonal, with Gaussian CDR3 length distributions. Although sort purity was high, approximately 18% of thymic TRD sequences were Vdelta2 (with a few Vdelta3), in contrast to the peripheral blood Vdelta1+ controls.

RNA was extracted with the RNeasy mini kit and reverse transcribed using Superscript III. Multiplex PCR was used to generate CDR3 amplicons, with pooled V-gene forward primers and a constant-region reverse primer carrying Illumina adaptor overhangs. After gel purification, amplicons were indexed with Nextera index primers over roughly 8 extra PCR cycles and were then purified with AMPure XP beads. The libraries were sequenced on an Illumina MiSeq using paired-end 250 bp reads, dual indexing and a roughly 20% PhiX spike-in. Per the original workflow: Reads were quality checked with FastQC, and TRG read pairs were merged with ea-utils fastq-join. IMGT/HighV-QUEST was used to annotate sequences, retaining only productive sequences with an unambiguous V-gene assignment, and each clonotype was defined by an identical CDR3 sequence. Downstream analysis used VDJtools 1.1.1, tcR 2.2.3, Treemap and vegan Shannon diversity in R 3.4.4. Clone calls in TCRdb were regenerated from the public reads with CATT, after which identical DNA sequences shared one row. Clone size and V and J calls follow TCRdb, not the original study. The sample contains tens of thousands of delta-chain clones, roughly 16% of them found a single time. The ten largest account for about 0.4% of the sample.

The V and J genes are TRDV1 and TRDJ1; TRDD3 matches 9 bases in the middle. The clonotype originates from a girl in the first two years of life who had congenital heart surgery. Sequences were obtained from Vdelta1+ gamma-delta thymocytes from the thymus. What the cell subset or site label conveys for this sample: FACS-sorted CD3+ TCRalphabeta- TCRVdelta1+ TCRVdelta2- thymocytes. The DNA sequence is as follows: TGTGCTCTTGGGGAATTCCTACTGGGGGACCCCTACACCGATAAACTCATCTTT. This gives the protein CALGEFLLGDPYTDKLIF.